One and the same sample provided the 29 T cell receptor beta chains below, sequenced in a study of cytomegalovirus exposure and HLA in healthy donors. The PCR had 60 Vbeta and 13 Jbeta primers. TCRdb keeps only in-frame clones here, not all; method: immunoSEQ multiplex PCR. The sample includes 150,000 to 200,000 clones, more than 75% of them seen just once. The sequencing sample was made of PBMCs. These receptors originate from a woman aged 25 to 45 in good health and CMV-seropositive.

The CDR3 loop is CASSFRGGRYEQYF. The CDR3 coding sequence is TGTGCCAGCAGTTTTCGCGGGGGACGGTACGAGCAGTACTTC. This rearrangement joins TRBV28 to TRBJ2-7; 7 bases agree with TRBD2. V shed 3 bases, J shed 4 bases, and the junction held 6 bases outside the gene matches. This CDR3 contains 14 residues. Per germline, CDR1 MDHEN and CDR2 SYDVKM.

This clone was counted a few times. The rearrangement links TRBV5-5 to TRBJ2-1, with 7 bases aligning to TRBD1. CDR1 is SGHKS and CDR2 is YYEKEE in the germline V gene (reference sequence). The junction had 5 bases not matched to a gene; V was cut back by 2 bases and J by 3 bases. The CDR3 totals 15 residues. CDR3 protein: CASSLYRGIYNEQFF. Here the CDR3 DNA reads TGTGCCAGCAGCTTATACAGGGGCATCTACAATGAGCAGTTCTTC. The variable domain in full, with the rest retrieved from reference TRBV5-5 and TRBJ2-1, is DAGVTQSPTHLIKTRGQQVTLRCSPISGHKSVSWYQQVLGQGPQFIFQYYEKEERGRGNFPDRFSARQFPNYSSELNVNALLLGDSALYLCASSLYRGIYNEQFFGPGTRLTVL.

The genes are TRBV7-9 and TRBJ1-5, with a possible D match to TRBD1 (5 bases). The CDR3 is 14 residues long. In germline, CDR1 is SEHNR, CDR2 FQNEAQ (reference sequence). V lost 5 bases to trimming and J lost 0 bases, with 8 bases between them. CDR3 nucleotides: TGTGCCAGCAGCGCAGGGTATAGCAATCAGCCCCAGCATTTT. This gives the protein CASSAGYSNQPQHF.

The chain is built from TRBV2 and TRBJ2-1, with 11 bases fitting TRBD2. From germline, CDR1 is SNHLY and CDR2 FYNNEI. The CDR3 is 12 residues long. CDR3 in DNA: TGTGCTAGCGGGGGGGAATACAATGAGCAGTTCTTC. It translates to CASGGEYNEQFF.

J is TRBJ2-7 and V is TRBV27, with 12 bases identical to TRBD2. Unmatched junction bases numbered 1, after V lost 2 bases and J lost 2 bases. Germline loops: CDR1 MNHEY, CDR2 SMNVEV (reference sequence). The CDR3 runs 15 residues. The CDR3, as DNA: TGTGCCAGCAGTTTACGGACTAGCGGGGCCTACGAGCAGTACTTC. Residues: CASSLRTSGAYEQYF.

The gene calls are TRBV2 and TRBJ1-2; D possibly corresponds to TRBD1 (5 bases). CDR3 size: 15 residues. Trimming stripped 5 bases from V and 4 bases from J, with 17 bases between. Germline CDR1 is SNHLY and CDR2 is FYNNEI. CDR3 sequence reads: CASSQWGRGGYGYTF. The CDR3 DNA reads TGTGCCAGCAGTCAATGGGGCCGGGGAGGCTATGGCTACACCTTC.

Only one count was recorded for this clone. This chain connects TRBV27 to TRBJ2-3; 10 bases align to TRBD2. The CDR3 spans 14 residues. Per germline, CDR1 MNHEY and CDR2 SMNVEV (reference sequence). With 7 bases clipped from V and 3 bases from J, the junction kept 4 bases outside the gene matches. The CDR3 protein is CASTQRGGTDTQYF. CDR3 nucleotides: TGTGCCAGCACCCAGCGGGGGGGGACAGATACGCAGTATTTT.

This chain uses TRBV25-1 with TRBJ2-5; a possible D gene is TRBD2 (5 bases). V lost 3 bases, J lost 4 bases, and 12 bases lay in between. CDR1 and CDR2 from the germline V gene are MGHDK and SYGVNS. The CDR3 has 14 residues. DNA for the CDR3: TGTGCCAGCAGTGATCGGGGTGCCCGAGAGACCCAGTACTTC. Protein product: CASSDRGARETQYF.

The rearrangement joins TRBV11-3 to TRBJ2-1; possibly TRBD2 for D (5 bases). CDR1 is SGHNT and CDR2 is YENEEA in the germline V gene. V gave up 1 base and J gave up 6 bases, with 16 bases separating them. The CDR3 runs 16 residues. The CDR3 loop reads CASSLVFSSSGNEQFF. In DNA form, the CDR3 reads TGTGCCAGCAGCTTAGTATTCTCTAGCAGTGGCAATGAGCAGTTCTTC.

This clone was seen a single time. The V gene is TRBV4-1, the J gene TRBJ2-2; the match to TRBD1 covers 12 bases. Germline V gene sequence: CDR1 MGHRA, CDR2 YSYEKL. V was pared by 8 bases and J by 2 bases, with 3 bases of the junction left unmatched. This CDR3 region has 15 residues. CDR3 DNA sequence: TGCGCCAGCCGGGGACAGGGGGCCAACACCGGGGAGCTGTTTTTT. Translated: CASRGQGANTGELFF.

The chain employs TRBV30 and TRBJ2-7; 7 bases match TRBD2. The CDR3 consists of 15 residues. Germline lookup yields CDR1 GTSNPN and CDR2 SVGIG (reference sequence). V was pared by 0 bases and J by 3 bases, with 8 bases of the junction left unmatched. In DNA form, the CDR3 reads TGTGCCTGGAGTGTCCGGACTAGTGGTATCTACGAGCAGTACTTC. It translates to CAWSVRTSGIYEQYF. The entire variable domain, with the rest obtained from reference TRBV30 and TRBJ2-7, is as follows: SQTIHQWPATLVQPVGSPLSLECTVEGTSNPNLYWYRQAAGRGLQLLFYSVGIGQISSEVPQNLSASRPQDRQFILSSKKLLLSDSGFYLCAWSVRTSGIYEQYFGPGTRLTVT.

CDR3 region: CASSAAEQRDQYF. The CDR3 DNA reads as TGCGCCAGCAGCGCGGCAGAGCAACGGGACCAGTACTTC. The chain employs TRBV5-1 and TRBJ2-5, with D possibly matching TRBD2 (5 bases). This CDR3 contains 13 residues. Germline V lookup: CDR1 SGHRS, CDR2 YFSETQ. V was shortened by 4 bases and J by 10 bases, with 17 bases between the two germline ends.

This rearrangement joins TRBV7-8 to TRBJ2-7, with 10 bases matching TRBD1. Trimming at V came to 4 bases and at J to 6 bases, leaving 9 bases not matched to a gene. This CDR3 has 15 amino acids. The germline V gene has CDR1 SGHVS and CDR2 FQNEAQ. DNA of the CDR3: TGTGCCAGCAGCTCCCGGGGACAGGGGATTGCCGAGCAGTACTTC. It translates to CASSSRGQGIAEQYF.

V usage is TRBV5-1 and J usage is TRBJ2-3; 8 bases map to TRBD2. This CDR3 contains 16 residues. Germline V gives CDR1 SGHRS, CDR2 YFSETQ. The V gene end was trimmed by 0 bases and the J gene end by 3 bases; junction bases not matched to a gene: 6. CDR3 protein: CASSLGQASGTDTQYF. The CDR3 DNA is TGCGCCAGCAGCTTGGGTCAAGCTAGCGGGACAGATACGCAGTATTTT.

This chain joins TRBV9 and TRBJ1-2; 8 bases agree with TRBD1. V lost 4 bases and J lost 4; bases outside the gene matches: 9. In germline, CDR1 is SGDLS, CDR2 YYNGEE. The CDR3 length is 15 residues. CDR3 protein: CASSPFGQGLYGYTF. The CDR3 DNA follows: TGTGCCAGCAGCCCTTTTGGACAGGGCCTCTATGGCTACACCTTC.

The chain has TRBV28 and TRBJ2-3; the match to TRBD2 covers 10 bases. CDR1 and CDR2 from the germline V gene are MDHEN and SYDVKM. CDR3 size: 15 residues. V shed 6 bases and J 3 bases; nucleotides not matched to a gene: 6. This chain's CDR3 is CASSLAGGGTDTQYF. The DNA of the CDR3 is TGTGCCAGCAGCTTAGCGGGGGGAGGGACAGATACGCAGTATTTT. The entire variable domain, with the rest obtained from reference TRBV28 and TRBJ2-3, is as follows: DVKVTQSSRYLVKRTGEKVFLECVQDMDHENMFWYRQDPGLGLRLIYFSYDVKMKEKGDIPEGYSVSREKKERFSLILESASTNQTSMYLCASSLAGGGTDTQYFGPGTRLTVL.

V gene TRBV7-9 combines with J gene TRBJ1-2; 9 bases fit TRBD1. Germline V gene sequence: CDR1 SEHNR, CDR2 FQNEAQ (reference sequence). The CDR3 runs 14 residues. V trimming: 4 bases; J trimming: 1 base; junction bases outside the gene matches: 1. This CDR3 is CASSWDRVNYGYTF. CDR3 DNA sequence: TGTGCCAGCAGCTGGGACAGGGTTAACTATGGCTACACCTTC.

V usage is TRBV6-6 and J usage is TRBJ2-3; TRBD2 matches 9 bases. Germline V gives CDR1 MNHNY, CDR2 SVGAGI (reference sequence). V gave up 6 bases and J gave up 3 bases; unmatched junction bases: 7. CDR3 length equals 15 residues. The CDR3 here is CASRGSGGRTDTQYF. The CDR3 nucleotides are TGTGCCAGCAGAGGTAGCGGGGGACGAACAGATACGCAGTATTTT.

The V and J genes are TRBV18 and TRBJ2-5, with a possible D match to TRBD1 (6 bases). The CDR3 runs to 13 residues. The germline gives CDR1 KGHSH, CDR2 LQKENI. Trimming took 8 bases from V and 5 from J, leaving 15 bases between them. DNA of the CDR3: TGTGCCAGCGCTACGGGACATTTGGAGACCCAGTACTTC. Encoded protein: CASATGHLETQYF. The entire variable domain, with the rest obtained from reference TRBV18 and TRBJ2-5, is as follows: NAGVMQNPRHLVRRRGQEARLRCSPMKGHSHVYWYRQLPEEGLKFMVYLQKENIIDESGMPKERFSAEFPKEGPSILRIQQVVRGDSAAYFCASATGHLETQYFGPGTRLLVL.

This rearrangement joins TRBV7-2 to TRBJ2-2, with D possibly matching TRBD1 (6 bases). CDR1 is SGHTA and CDR2 is FQGNSA in the germline V gene. There are 13 residues in the CDR3. The V gene lost 5 bases and the J gene lost 6 bases, with 10 bases spanning the gap. CDR3 in DNA: TGTGCCAGCAGCCCACAGGGTTCCGGGGAGCTGTTTTTT. Translating it yields CASSPQGSGELFF.

This clone was detected a few times. Additional DNA sequences in this sample encode the identical CDR3. The chain recombines TRBV4-2 with TRBJ2-3, with 9 bases that match TRBD2. The CDR3 runs 16 residues. Per the germline V gene, CDR1 is LGHNA and CDR2 is YNFKEQ. J gave up 1 base and V 0 bases, and 2 bases lay outside the gene matches. The CDR3 nucleotides read TGTGCCAGCAGCCAAGAGCGGGGGGGCGGCACAGATACGCAGTATTTT. It codes for CASSQERGGGTDTQYF.

The chain joins TRBV2 to TRBJ1-1; TRBD1 matches at 8 bases. This CDR3 is 15 amino acids long. CDR1 and CDR2 from the germline V gene are SNHLY and FYNNEI. Trimming at V came to 5 bases and at J to 0 bases, leaving 5 bases not matched to a gene. The CDR3, as DNA: TGTGCCAGCAGTATTCGGGACAGGATGAACACTGAAGCTTTCTTT. Its translation is CASSIRDRMNTEAFF.

The table lists this clone with a count of one. CDR3 in DNA: TGTGCCACCTTAAGACCAGGGGGAGCGAACACCGGGGAGCTGTTTTTT. This gives the protein CATLRPGGANTGELFF. The chain employs TRBV7-9 and TRBJ2-2, with TRBD1 matching over 7 bases. Germline values: CDR1 SEHNR, CDR2 FQNEAQ (reference sequence). This CDR3 comprises 16 residues. J was trimmed by 0 bases and V by 10 bases; bases with no gene match: 11. Variable domain in full (rest from reference TRBV7-9 and TRBJ2-2): DTGVSQNPRHKITKRGQNVTFRCDPISEHNRLYWYRQTLGQGPEFLTYFQNEAQLEKSRLLSDRFSAERPKGSFSTLEIQRTEQGDSAMYLCATLRPGGANTGELFFGEGSRLTVL.

A few counts support this clone. The V call is TRBV7-9, the J call TRBJ1-6; D is perhaps TRBD1 (5 bases). CDR3 size: 18 residues. V was cut by 5 bases and J by 0 bases, with 17 bases left in between. Looked up from germline, CDR1 is SEHNR and CDR2 is FQNEAQ (reference sequence). The CDR3 reads CASSLSTIRDSYNSPLHF. CDR3 nucleotides: TGTGCCAGCAGCCTGTCTACCATCAGGGACTCCTATAATTCACCCCTCCACTTT. Full variable domain (rest looked up from reference TRBV7-9 and TRBJ1-6): DTGVSQNPRHKITKRGQNVTFRCDPISEHNRLYWYRQTLGQGPEFLTYFQNEAQLEKSRLLSDRFSAERPKGSFSTLEIQRTEQGDSAMYLCASSLSTIRDSYNSPLHFGNGTRLTVT.

The chain carries TRBV19 and TRBJ1-5; D is ambiguous. Looked up from germline, CDR1 is LNHDA and CDR2 is SQIVND (reference sequence). The CDR3 loop spans 16 amino acids. V lost 4 bases and J 0 bases, leaving 13 bases between the germline ends. The CDR3 loop is CASSRAGGLSNQPQHF. The CDR3 nucleotides read TGTGCCAGTAGTAGAGCGGGTGGGCTTAGCAATCAGCCCCAGCATTTT. The full variable domain, in which reference TRBV19 and TRBJ1-5 provide the parts outside the CDR3, is DGGITQSPKYLFRKEGQNVTLSCEQNLNHDAMYWYRQDPGQGLRLIYYSQIVNDFQKGDIAEGYSVSREKKESFPLTVTSAQKNPTAFYLCASSRAGGLSNQPQHFGDGTRLSIL.

CDR3 sequence: CASREDRAPDTQYF. The CDR3 region has the DNA TGTGCCAGCAGAGAGGACAGGGCTCCAGATACGCAGTATTTT. The chain recombines TRBV2 with TRBJ2-3; 8 nucleotides line up with TRBD1. CDR1 and CDR2 from the germline V gene are SNHLY and FYNNEI. There are 14 residues in the CDR3. V was clipped by 6 bases and J by 4 bases; unmatched bases: 6.

The V call is TRBV30, the J call TRBJ2-2, with unresolved D. Germline lookup yields CDR1 GTSNPN and CDR2 SVGIG (reference sequence). The CDR3 is 14 residues long. Trimming took 2 bases from V and 7 from J, leaving 14 bases between them. The DNA of the CDR3 is TGTGCCTGGAGTCCTCGACAAGCAGGCGGGGAGCTGTTTTTT. Amino acid sequence: CAWSPRQAGGELFF. The full variable domain, rest sourced from reference TRBV30 and TRBJ2-2, is SQTIHQWPATLVQPVGSPLSLECTVEGTSNPNLYWYRQAAGRGLQLLFYSVGIGQISSEVPQNLSASRPQDRQFILSSKKLLLSDSGFYLCAWSPRQAGGELFFGEGSRLTVL.

V is TRBV7-4 and J is TRBJ1-3, with 7 bases matching TRBD1. Germline values: CDR1 SGHVT, CDR2 SQSDAQ. Trimming cost V 5 bases and J 4 bases; bases outside gene matches: 5. The CDR3 has 14 amino acids. This CDR3 is CASSDRERGNTIYF. CDR3 in DNA: TGTGCCAGCAGCGACAGGGAGAGGGGAAACACCATATATTTT.

V is TRBV4-3 and J is TRBJ2-3, with 9 bases that match TRBD2. Trimming took 1 base from V and 4 from J; bases not matched to a gene: 3. The CDR3 runs to 15 residues. Germline V CDR1 and CDR2: LGHNA, YSLEER. DNA of the CDR3: TGCGCCAGCAGCCAAGGGGGCGGGGGGGCAGATACGCAGTATTTT. Its protein is CASSQGGGGADTQYF.